This T cell receptor beta chain was sequenced for a study of T cell responses to AZD1222 COVID-19 vaccine. As for the study in general: Whether given at about 4 or about 12 weeks, second doses were pooled. Study observations and caveats: Spike as a whole was targeted by vaccine-associated CD4 TCRs, dominant at 160-218 and 743-854. Most donors were white British, females outnumbered males, and clonal diversity was possibly underestimated.

Germline loops: CDR1 MDHEN, CDR2 SYDVKM. CDR3 length: 15 residues. V shed 5 bases, J shed 5 bases, and the junction held 11 bases outside the gene matches. Regarding this clone: Its antigen is not identified.

The data were produced by immunoSEQ multiplex PCR, yet TCRdb's version contains in-frame clones alone and is incomplete. The sample has fewer than 150,000 clones, approximately 85% seen once. The starting material was peripheral blood, obtained on day 0 of AZD1222 vaccination. The sequence was obtained from an adult in good health. This chain uses TRBV28 with TRBJ2-5, with 7 bases aligning to TRBD1. The CDR3 region is CASSPRQGVGETQYF. The CDR3, as DNA: TGTGCCAGCAGTCCCAGACAGGGAGTCGGGGAGACCCAGTACTTC.